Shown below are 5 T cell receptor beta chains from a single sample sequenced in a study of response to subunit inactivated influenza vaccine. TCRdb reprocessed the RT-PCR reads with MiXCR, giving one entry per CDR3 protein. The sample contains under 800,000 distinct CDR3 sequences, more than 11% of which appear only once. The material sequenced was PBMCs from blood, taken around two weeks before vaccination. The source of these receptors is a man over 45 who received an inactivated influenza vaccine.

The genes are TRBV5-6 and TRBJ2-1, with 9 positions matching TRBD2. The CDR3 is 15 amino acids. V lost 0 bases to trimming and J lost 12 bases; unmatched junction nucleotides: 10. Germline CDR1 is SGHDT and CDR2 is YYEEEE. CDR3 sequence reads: CASSLVGGGAMVQFF. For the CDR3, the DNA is TGTGCCAGCAGCTTGGTTGGCGGGGGGGCGATGGTGCAGTTCTTC.

CDR3 in DNA: TGTGCCAGCAGCCAAGCGGCCCCGAGCTCCTACAATGAGCAGTTCTTC. Translating it yields CASSQAAPSSYNEQFF. The rearrangement joins TRBV3-1 to TRBJ2-1, with unresolved D. V gave up 1 base and J gave up 0 bases, with 10 bases separating them. Germline V gene lookup returns CDR1 LGHDT and CDR2 YNNKEL (reference sequence). The CDR3 sequence is 16 residues long.

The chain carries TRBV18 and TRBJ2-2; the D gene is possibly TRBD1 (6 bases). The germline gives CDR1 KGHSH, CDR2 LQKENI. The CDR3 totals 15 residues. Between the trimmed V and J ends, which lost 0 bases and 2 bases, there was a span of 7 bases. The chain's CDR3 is CASSPPGHNTGELFF. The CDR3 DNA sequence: TGTGCCAGCTCACCACCGGGACATAACACCGGGGAGCTGTTTTTT.

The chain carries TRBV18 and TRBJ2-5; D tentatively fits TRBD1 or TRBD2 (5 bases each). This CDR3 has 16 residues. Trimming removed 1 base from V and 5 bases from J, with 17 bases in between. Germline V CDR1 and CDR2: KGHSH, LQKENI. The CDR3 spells CASSPRRGSGTETQYF. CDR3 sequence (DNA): TGTGCCAGCTCACCACGAAGGGGCAGTGGGACGGAGACCCAGTACTTC.

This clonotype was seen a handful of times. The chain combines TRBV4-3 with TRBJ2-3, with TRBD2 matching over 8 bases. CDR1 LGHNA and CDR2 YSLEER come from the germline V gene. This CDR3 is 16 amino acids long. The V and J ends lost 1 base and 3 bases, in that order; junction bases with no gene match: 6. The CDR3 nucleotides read TGCGCCAGCAGCCAAGCCGGGGGGGCCGTTACAGATACGCAGTATTTT. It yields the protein CASSQAGGAVTDTQYF.